This TCR beta chain was documented in a study of blood T cell repertoires in COVID-19. V was clipped by 5 bases and J by 6 bases, with 12 bases between them. The CDR3 spans 13 residues. Germline CDR1 and CDR2: KGHSH and LQKENI. Produced via immunoSEQ multiplex PCR; TCRdb's table is partial and in-frame only. The data hold 55,000 to 80,000 clones, with around nine tenths observed a single time. Sequencing was done on a sample of peripheral blood. The rearrangement uses TRBV18 and TRBJ2-3; D ambiguous. The clonotype comes from a man aged 65 to 79 with acute or convalescent COVID-19. The CDR3 reads CASSSSRRDTQYF. The DNA of the CDR3 is TGTGCCAGCTCATCCTCCCGGCGGGATACGCAGTATTTT.